Listed below are T cell receptor beta chains from one sample, sequenced in a study of shared clonotypes between healthy human individuals. TCRdb's table, derived via immunoSEQ multiplex PCR, lists solely in-frame clones and lacks some. The table lists about 2.4 million clones, around 94% of them singletons. Sequencing was performed on naive CD4+ T cells sorted from blood. These receptors were obtained from a man in his late teens or twenties in good health. Both conserved end residues are part of each CDR3.

V gene: TRBV21-1
J gene: TRBJ2-7
CDR3 protein: CASSKEPNYEQYF

V gene: TRBV30
J gene: TRBJ2-6
CDR3 protein: CAWSNDFGANVLTF

V gene: TRBV27
J gene: TRBJ2-1
CDR3 protein: CASSLSKGVLIDEQFF

V gene: TRBV5-3
J gene: TRBJ2-7
CDR3 protein: CARSQTGQGYYEQYF

V gene: TRBV7-2
J gene: TRBJ1-6
CDR3 protein: CASSQRPTGSGGSPLHF

V gene: TRBV15
J gene: TRBJ2-5
CDR3 protein: CATRGRDWTRETQYF

V gene: TRBV18
J gene: TRBJ2-7
CDR3 protein: CASSPARTSYHF

V gene: TRBV5-1
J gene: TRBJ2-5
CDR3 protein: CASRGGATETQYF

V gene: TRBV10-3
J gene: TRBJ2-1
CDR3 protein: CAISEPSRAGGLDEQFF

V gene: TRBV19
J gene: TRBJ2-2
CDR3 protein: CASKGTGELFF

V gene: TRBV27
J gene: TRBJ2-2
CDR3 protein: CASSTPGLYTGELFF

V gene: TRBV29-1
J gene: TRBJ2-3
CDR3 protein: CSGGSGSTDTQYF

V gene: TRBV5-1
J gene: TRBJ2-5
CDR3 protein: CASTIAGGPMETQYF

V gene: TRBV25-1
J gene: TRBJ1-1
CDR3 protein: CASSDPTGGYTEAFF

V gene: TRBV5-1
J gene: TRBJ2-3
CDR3 protein: CASSPDDTDTQYF

V gene: TRBV7-9
J gene: TRBJ2-7
CDR3 protein: CASSLKGDEQYF

V gene: TRBV19
J gene: TRBJ1-2
CDR3 protein: CASRLGQFYGYTF

V gene: TRBV6-6
J gene: TRBJ1-1
CDR3 protein: CASSLGIDIGGSFF

V gene: TRBV28
J gene: TRBJ2-5
CDR3 protein: CASSFPGLAGETQYF

V gene: TRBV5-5
J gene: TRBJ1-6
CDR3 protein: CASSLADGVLYNSPLHF

V gene: TRBV18
J gene: TRBJ2-2
CDR3 protein: CASSPSRGQPAGELFF

V gene: TRBV5-6
J gene: TRBJ2-1
CDR3 protein: CASSPFSGSPASEQFF

V gene: TRBV7-9
J gene: TRBJ2-3
CDR3 protein: CASSLVGVTDTQYF

V gene: TRBV6-5
J gene: TRBJ2-7
CDR3 protein: CASSYTRGRYEQYF

V gene: TRBV5-1
J gene: TRBJ1-4
CDR3 protein: CASSSITGKANEKLFF

V gene: TRBV28
J gene: TRBJ1-2
CDR3 protein: CASRPQSVGFGYTF

V gene: TRBV18
J gene: TRBJ1-6
CDR3 protein: CASSPRTGEDSPLHF

V gene: TRBV2
J gene: TRBJ1-5
CDR3 protein: CASSGEEVQPQHF

V gene: TRBV29-1
J gene: TRBJ2-1
CDR3 protein: CSGGQGSSYNEQFF

V gene: TRBV6-5
J gene: TRBJ1-1
CDR3 protein: CASNRGPNTEAFF

V gene: TRBV12-5
J gene: TRBJ2-1
CDR3 protein: CASGWGQGYNEQFF

V gene: TRBV9
J gene: TRBJ2-3
CDR3 protein: CASSAGLADTDTQYF

V gene: TRBV9
J gene: TRBJ2-1
CDR3 protein: CASSQSGNSYNEQFF

V gene: TRBV5-4
J gene: TRBJ2-5
CDR3 protein: CASTKGQAQETQYF

V gene: TRBV27
J gene: TRBJ1-3
CDR3 protein: CASSTHSKGNTIYF

V gene: TRBV9
J gene: TRBJ2-2
CDR3 protein: CASSVGTTNTGELFF

V gene: TRBV6-1
J gene: TRBJ2-2
CDR3 protein: CASRTGTATGGELFF

V gene: TRBV6-5
J gene: TRBJ2-6
CDR3 protein: CASSYGTSGANVLTF

V gene: TRBV7-9
J gene: TRBJ1-5
CDR3 protein: CASSFVGGEGQPQHF

V gene: TRBV21-1
J gene: TRBJ2-7
CDR3 protein: CASSKIPVDGTYEQYF

V gene: TRBV5-1
J gene: TRBJ1-3
CDR3 protein: CASRPTPTGSSGNTIYF

V gene: TRBV5-1
J gene: TRBJ2-6
CDR3 protein: CASSWASSTSGANVLTF

V gene: TRBV5-1
J gene: TRBJ1-1
CDR3 protein: CASSLSGEQAFF

V gene: TRBV5-1
J gene: TRBJ1-1
CDR3 protein: CASRASVTENTEAFF

V gene: TRBV5-5
J gene: TRBJ1-5
CDR3 protein: CASSLFAGGQPQHF

V gene: TRBV11-2
J gene: TRBJ2-5
CDR3 protein: CASSERETQYF

V gene: TRBV27
J gene: TRBJ2-5
CDR3 protein: CASSLFRTTQETQYF

V gene: TRBV4-1
J gene: TRBJ2-1
CDR3 protein: CASSQDPHGSSYNEQFF

V gene: TRBV7-2
J gene: TRBJ2-2
CDR3 protein: CASSPDSRNTGELFF

V gene: TRBV5-1
J gene: TRBJ1-5
CDR3 protein: CASSLEGQGSGQPQHF